The entry below describes one T cell receptor (beta chain). Original processing notes: From reference gene primer amplification, estimates of nucleated cell counts were derived. The protocol was immunoSEQ multiplex PCR, while the TCRdb copy is restricted to in-frame clones and leaves out a portion. Clone size and V and J calls were adopted from that table, with D and trimming inferred from the DNA. The data hold 140,000 to 150,000 clones, with under 90% observed a single time. The sample belongs to a study of blood T cell repertoires in COVID-19. Study-level information: PBMCs, B-cell-depleted T cells, or T cells provided the cDNA or gDNA that made up the material.

Sequenced: peripheral blood. This clonotype was sampled from a human donor in a cohort sampled during active COVID-19.

The CDR3 is CASSLSGGTEQYF. The CDR3 DNA reads TGCGCCAGCAGCTTGTCAGGGGGAACCGAGCAGTACTTC. The chain uses TRBV5-1 and TRBJ2-7; TRBD1 matches at 7 bases. The germline gives CDR1 SGHRS, CDR2 YFSETQ. The V gene end was trimmed by 1 base and the J gene end by 6 bases; junction bases not matched to a gene: 4. The CDR3 is 13 residues long.